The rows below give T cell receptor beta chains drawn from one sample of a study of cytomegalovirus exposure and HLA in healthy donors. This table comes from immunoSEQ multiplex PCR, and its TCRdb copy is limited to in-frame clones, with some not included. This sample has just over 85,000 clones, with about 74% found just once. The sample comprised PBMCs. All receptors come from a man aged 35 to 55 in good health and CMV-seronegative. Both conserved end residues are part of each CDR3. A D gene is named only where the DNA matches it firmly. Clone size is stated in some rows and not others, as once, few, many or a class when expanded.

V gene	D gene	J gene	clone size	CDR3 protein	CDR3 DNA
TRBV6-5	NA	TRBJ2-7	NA	CASSCSVGLRLYEQYF	TGTGCCAGCAGTTGCTCAGTGGGACTCCGCTTGTACGAGCAGTACTTC
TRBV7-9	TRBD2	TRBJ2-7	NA	CASSSRSGLADEQYF	TGTGCCAGCAGCTCCCGCTCGGGACTAGCGGACGAGCAGTACTTC
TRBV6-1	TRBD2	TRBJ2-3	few	CASSEHSGGADTQYF	TGTGCCAGCAGTGAACATAGCGGGGGGGCAGATACGCAGTATTTT
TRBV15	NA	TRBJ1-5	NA	CATSRDKYRDQPQHF	TGTGCCACCAGCAGGGATAAATACAGGGATCAGCCCCAGCATTTT
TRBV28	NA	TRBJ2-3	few	CASSPLSTDTQYF	TGTGCCAGCAGTCCCCTTTCCACAGATACGCAGTATTTT
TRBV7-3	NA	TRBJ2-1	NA	CASSLSATRNNEQFF	TGTGCCAGCAGTCTCTCCGCGACGAGGAACAATGAGCAGTTCTTC
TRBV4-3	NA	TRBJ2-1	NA	CASSRGQGRDRHNEQFF	TGCGCCAGCAGTCGGGGGCAAGGCCGGGACAGACACAATGAGCAGTTCTTC
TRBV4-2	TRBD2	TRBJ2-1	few	CASSQDLGGDYNEQFF	TGTGCCAGCAGCCAAGATTTGGGGGGGGATTACAATGAGCAGTTCTTC
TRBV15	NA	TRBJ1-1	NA	CATSSSPKAFF	TGTGCCACCAGCAGCTCACCTAAGGCTTTCTTT
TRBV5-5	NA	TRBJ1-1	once	CASSPTNRQITEAFF	TGTGCCAGCAGCCCAACAAATCGACAGATCACTGAAGCTTTCTTT
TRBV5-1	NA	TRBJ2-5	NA	CASSLGAEETQYF	TGCGCCAGCAGCTTGGGGGCTGAAGAGACCCAGTACTTC
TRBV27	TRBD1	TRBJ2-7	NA	CASSLSLGQGLVSYEQYF	TGTGCCAGCAGTTTATCCCTGGGACAGGGCCTTGTCTCCTACGAGCAGTACTTC
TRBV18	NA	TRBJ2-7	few	CASSPTSGFPYEQYF	TGTGCCAGCTCACCGACGTCGGGATTCCCGTACGAGCAGTACTTC
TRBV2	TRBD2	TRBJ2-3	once	CASSLKRGQTDTQYF	TGTGCCAGCAGTCTTAAGCGGGGGCAGACAGATACGCAGTATTTT
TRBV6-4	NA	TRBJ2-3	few	CASSETGTDTQYF	TGTGCCAGCAGTGAGACTGGCACAGATACGCAGTATTTT
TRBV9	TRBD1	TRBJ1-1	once	CASSVARPRGHRIEAFF	TGTGCCAGCAGCGTAGCCCGACCCAGGGGGCACCGAATTGAAGCTTTCTTT
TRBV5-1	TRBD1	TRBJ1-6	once	CASRPDRGERNSPLHF	TGCGCCAGCAGACCAGACAGGGGTGAAAGAAATTCACCCCTCCACTTT
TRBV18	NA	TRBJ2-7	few	CASSPERVSYEQYF	TGTGCCAGCTCACCGGAGAGGGTCTCCTACGAGCAGTACTTC
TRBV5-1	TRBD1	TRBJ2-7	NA	CASSLLQGTEYGEQYF	TGCGCCAGCAGCTTGCTGCAAGGGACAGAATACGGTGAGCAGTACTTC
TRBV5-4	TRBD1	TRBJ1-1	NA	CASSRQGFNTEAFF	TGTGCCAGCAGCAGACAGGGATTTAATACTGAAGCTTTCTTT
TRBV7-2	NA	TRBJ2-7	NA	CASSSINTYEQYF	TGTGCCAGCAGCTCGATTAACACCTACGAGCAGTACTTC
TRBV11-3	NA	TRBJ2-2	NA	CASGPGRGTGELFF	TGTGCCAGCGGCCCGGGCCGGGGCACCGGGGAGCTGTTTTTT
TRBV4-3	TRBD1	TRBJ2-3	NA	CASSPGTGGFTDTQYF	TGCGCCAGCAGCCCTGGGACAGGGGGTTTCACAGATACGCAGTATTTT
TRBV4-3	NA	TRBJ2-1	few	CASSPRAKRVDEQFF	TGCGCCAGCAGCCCCCGGGCCAAGCGGGTCGATGAGCAGTTCTTC
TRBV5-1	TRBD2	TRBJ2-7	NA	CASSWDYGQYF	TGCGCCAGCAGCTGGGACTACGGGCAGTACTTC
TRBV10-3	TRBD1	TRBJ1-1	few	CAIRDGTGDNTEAFF	TGTGCCATCAGAGACGGGACAGGAGACAACACTGAAGCTTTCTTT
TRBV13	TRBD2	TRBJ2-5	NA	CASSLSPGTRIETQYF	TGTGCCAGCAGCTTGTCCCCCGGGACTAGAATTGAGACCCAGTACTTC
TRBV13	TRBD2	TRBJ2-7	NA	CASSLGEGSYEQYF	TGTGCCAGCTCCCTGGGGGAGGGCTCCTACGAGCAGTACTTC
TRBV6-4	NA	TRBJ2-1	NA	CASSEAENNEQFF	TGTGCCAGCAGTGAAGCGGAGAACAATGAGCAGTTCTTC
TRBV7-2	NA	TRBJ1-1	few	CASSLVAGRNTEAFF	TGTGCCAGCAGCTTAGTTGCGGGGAGGAACACTGAAGCTTTCTTT
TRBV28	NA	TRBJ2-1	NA	CASSLSSYNEQFF	TGTGCCAGCAGCTTGAGCTCCTACAATGAGCAGTTCTTC
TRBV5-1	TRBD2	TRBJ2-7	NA	CASSSGGGLSYEQYF	TGCGCCAGCAGCTCTGGCGGGGGTTTAAGCTACGAGCAGTACTTC
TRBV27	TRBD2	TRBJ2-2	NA	CASSTPRGGGTGELFF	TGTGCCAGCAGTACACCTCGGGGGGGCGGCACCGGGGAGCTGTTTTTT
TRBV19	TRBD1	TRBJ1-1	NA	CASSLTGTGVRRAFF	TGTGCCAGTAGTCTCACCGGGACAGGGGTTCGTAGAGCTTTCTTT
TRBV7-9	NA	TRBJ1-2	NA	CASSLARTANYGYTF	TGTGCCAGCAGCTTAGCTAGGACAGCTAATTATGGCTACACCTTC
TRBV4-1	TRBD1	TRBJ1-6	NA	CASSFGQGYNSPLHF	TGCGCCAGCAGCTTCGGACAGGGTTATAATTCACCCCTCCACTTT
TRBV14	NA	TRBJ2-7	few	CASSRETGFYEQYF	TGTGCCAGCAGCCGCGAAACAGGTTTCTACGAGCAGTACTTC
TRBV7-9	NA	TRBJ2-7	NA	CASSFREQGSYEQYF	TGTGCCAGCAGCTTTCGGGAACAGGGATCCTACGAGCAGTACTTC
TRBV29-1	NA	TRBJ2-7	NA	CSVEGGRVRQQYF	TGCAGCGTTGAAGGGGGCCGAGTACGCCAGCAGTACTTC
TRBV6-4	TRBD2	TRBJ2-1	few	CASSDSGEGFNEQFF	TGTGCCAGCAGTGACTCGGGGGAGGGGTTCAATGAGCAGTTCTTC
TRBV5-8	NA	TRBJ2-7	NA	CASSFGQPSYEQYF	TGTGCCAGCAGCTTCGGACAGCCCTCCTACGAGCAGTACTTC
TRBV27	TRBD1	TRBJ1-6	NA	CASSTTGRNSPLHF	TGTGCCAGCAGCACGACAGGGAGAAATTCACCCCTCCACTTT
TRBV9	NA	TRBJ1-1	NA	CASSVGKTTEAFF	TGTGCCAGCAGCGTAGGAAAAACAACTGAAGCTTTCTTT
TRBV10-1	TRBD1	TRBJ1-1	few	CASSVKGQGGHTEAFF	TGCGCCAGCAGTGTTAAAGGACAGGGGGGGCACACTGAAGCTTTCTTT
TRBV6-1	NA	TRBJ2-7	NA	CASSGRHSYEQYF	TGTGCCAGCAGTGGGCGGCATTCCTACGAGCAGTACTTC
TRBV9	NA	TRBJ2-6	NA	CASSPQVVGANVLTF	TGTGCCAGCAGCCCCCAGGTTGTTGGGGCCAACGTCCTGACTTTC
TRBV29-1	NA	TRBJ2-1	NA	CSVEVRGSYNEQFF	TGCAGCGTTGAAGTCCGGGGATCCTACAATGAGCAGTTCTTC
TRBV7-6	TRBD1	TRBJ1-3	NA	CASSLDRQGAAGNTIYF	TGTGCCAGCAGCTTAGATCGGCAGGGGGCTGCTGGAAACACCATATATTTT
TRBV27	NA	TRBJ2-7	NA	CACSFGGAYEQYF	TGTGCCTGCAGTTTCGGAGGTGCGTACGAGCAGTACTTC
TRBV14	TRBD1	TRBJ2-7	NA	CASSQPSRDRDEQYF	TGTGCCAGCAGCCAACCCTCAAGGGACAGGGACGAGCAGTACTTC
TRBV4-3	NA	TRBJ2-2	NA	CASSQGVSGTGELFF	TGCGCCAGCAGCCAAGGGGTATCGGGCACCGGGGAGCTGTTTTTT
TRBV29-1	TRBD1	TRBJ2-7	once	CSVDERQGNFYEQYF	TGCAGCGTTGATGAAAGACAGGGGAACTTCTACGAGCAGTACTTC
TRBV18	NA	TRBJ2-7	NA	CASSKAGGPVEQYF	TGTGCCAGCTCGAAGGCCGGCGGCCCGGTGGAGCAGTACTTC
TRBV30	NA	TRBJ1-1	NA	CAWSEAGRTEAFF	TGTGCCTGGAGTGAAGCAGGGAGGACTGAAGCTTTCTTT
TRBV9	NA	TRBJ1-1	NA	CASSPWDTLATEAFF	TGTGCCAGCAGCCCCTGGGACACCTTGGCCACTGAAGCTTTCTTT